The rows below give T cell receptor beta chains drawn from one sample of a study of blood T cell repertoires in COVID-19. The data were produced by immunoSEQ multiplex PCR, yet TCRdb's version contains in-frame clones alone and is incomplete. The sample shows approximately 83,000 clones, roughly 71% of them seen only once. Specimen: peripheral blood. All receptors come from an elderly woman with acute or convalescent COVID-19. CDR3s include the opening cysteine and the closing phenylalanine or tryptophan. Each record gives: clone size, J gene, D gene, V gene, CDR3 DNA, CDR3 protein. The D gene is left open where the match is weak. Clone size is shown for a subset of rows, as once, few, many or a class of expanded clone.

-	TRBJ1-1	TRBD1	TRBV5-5	TGTGCCAGCAGCTTACGAGACAGGGGAGGAATGAACACTGAAGCTTTCTTT	CASSLRDRGGMNTEAFF
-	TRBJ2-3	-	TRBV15	TGTGCCACCAGCAGACAATCCTGGATGAAGGGGTTCGCAGATACGCAGTATTTT	CATSRQSWMKGFADTQYF
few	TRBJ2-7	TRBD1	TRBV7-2	TGTGCCAGCAGACGGACAGGGGGAAACTACGAGCAGTACTTC	CASRRTGGNYEQYF
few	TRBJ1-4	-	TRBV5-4	TGTGCCAGCAGCTTACAGGCCCCCGAAGGGAAACTGTTTTTT	CASSLQAPEGKLFF
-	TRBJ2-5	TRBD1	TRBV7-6	TGTGCCAGCAGCCCGGGACAGGGCCCCCAATGGACCCAGTACTTC	CASSPGQGPQWTQYF
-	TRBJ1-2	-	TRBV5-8	TGTGCCAGCAGCTTGGTCGCTCGGGGCTACACCTTC	CASSLVARGYTF
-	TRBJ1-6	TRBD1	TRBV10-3	TGTGCCATCAGAACGGGACAGGTCTCTTCACCCCTCCACTTT	CAIRTGQVSSPLHF
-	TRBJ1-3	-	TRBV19	TGTGCCAGTAGGGAGACAGCTTCATCTGGAAACACCATATATTTT	CASRETASSGNTIYF
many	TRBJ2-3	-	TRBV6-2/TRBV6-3	TGTGCCAGCAGTTCTGTCACAGATACGCAGTATTTT	CASSSVTDTQYF
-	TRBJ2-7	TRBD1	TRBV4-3	TGCGCCAGCAGCCAACCTCGCACAGGGGGGTCCTACGAGCAGTACTTC	CASSQPRTGGSYEQYF
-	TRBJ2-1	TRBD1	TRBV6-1	TGTGCCAGCAGTGAAGGACAGGGTACATACAATGAGCAGTTCTTC	CASSEGQGTYNEQFF
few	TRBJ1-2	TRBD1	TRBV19	TGTGCCAGTAGTGTGGACAGGGGTTTTGGCTACACCTTC	CASSVDRGFGYTF
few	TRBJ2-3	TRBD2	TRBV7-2	TGTGCCAGCAGCATAAGGTTAGCGGGGCCTAGCACAGATACGCAGTATTTT	CASSIRLAGPSTDTQYF
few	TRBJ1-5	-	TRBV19	TGTGCCAGTAGTATAGGAGGGATTGACGGTCAGCCCCAGCATTTT	CASSIGGIDGQPQHF
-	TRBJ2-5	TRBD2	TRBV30	TGTGCCTGGAGTGCGACTAGCGGGAGGGTATTAGGAGAGACCCAGTACTTC	CAWSATSGRVLGETQYF
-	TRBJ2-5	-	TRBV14	TGTGCCAGCAGCCAAGCATCCGAGAGCCTCTATCAAGAGACCCAGTACTTC	CASSQASESLYQETQYF
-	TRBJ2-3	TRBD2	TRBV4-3	TGCGCCAGCAGCCAGAGTTTCAGCGGGGGTACGGCGCAGTATTTT	CASSQSFSGGTAQYF
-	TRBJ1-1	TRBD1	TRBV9	TGTGCCAGCAGTGCCGGGACAGGGGGCACTGAAGCTTTCTTT	CASSAGTGGTEAFF
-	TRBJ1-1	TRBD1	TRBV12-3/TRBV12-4	TGTGCCAGCAGTCCCTCTCGGGACAGTGAAGCTTTCTTT	CASSPSRDSEAFF
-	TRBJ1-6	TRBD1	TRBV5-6	TGTGCCAGCAGCCAACAGGGGTTTTATAATTCACCCCTCCACTTT	CASSQQGFYNSPLHF
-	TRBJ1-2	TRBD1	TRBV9	TGTGCCAGCAGCGTAGATGGACAGGCTGGCTACACCTTC	CASSVDGQAGYTF
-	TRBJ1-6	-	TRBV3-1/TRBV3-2	TGTGCCAGCAGCCAAGTAGCAGGGCAGTTTCTTTATTCACCCCTCCACTTT	CASSQVAGQFLYSPLHF
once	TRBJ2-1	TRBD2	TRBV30	TGTGCCTGGGGATTGGGGACTAGCGGGGCCTACAATGAGCAGTTCTTC	CAWGLGTSGAYNEQFF
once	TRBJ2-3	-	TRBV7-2	TGTGCCAGCAGCTTAGATTCATATACGCAGTATTTT	CASSLDSYTQYF
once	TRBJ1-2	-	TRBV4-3	TGCGCCAGCAGCCAAGATGAAGTTCGGGGAATCTATGGCTACACCTTC	CASSQDEVRGIYGYTF
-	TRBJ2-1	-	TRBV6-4	TGTGCCAGCAGTGTCGCAGGGGTCAATGAGCAGTTCTTC	CASSVAGVNEQFF
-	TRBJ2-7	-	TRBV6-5	TGTGCCAGCAGTCCTGGAACAGCACAGGGCTTCGAGCAGTACTTC	CASSPGTAQGFEQYF
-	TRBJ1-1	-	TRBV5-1	TGCGCCAGCAGTTCCCACCTGGGCATCGGGAGTGGCACTGAAGCTTTCTTT	CASSSHLGIGSGTEAFF
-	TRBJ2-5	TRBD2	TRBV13	TGTGCCAGCAGCGGACCCGGGACTAGCGGGAGGGCCTCAGAGACCCAGTACTTC	CASSGPGTSGRASETQYF
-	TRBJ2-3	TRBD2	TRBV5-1	TGCGCCAGCAGCGCAGCTAGCGGGGGCACAGATACGCAGTATTTT	CASSAASGGTDTQYF
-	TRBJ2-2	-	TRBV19	TGTGCCAGTATTAGCACCGGGGAGCTGTTTTTT	CASISTGELFF
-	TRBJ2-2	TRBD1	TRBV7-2	TGTGCCAGCACCTTTGCAAAGTCAGGGGGCACCGGGGAGCTGTTTTTT	CASTFAKSGGTGELFF
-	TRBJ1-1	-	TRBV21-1	TGTGCCAGCAGCAAAGAGGCTCGACAGGGTAGGAAAACTTTCTTT	CASSKEARQGRKTFF
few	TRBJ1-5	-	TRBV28	TGTGCCAGCAGTTCAATCAGGGCGCGCATCGGGAACAGGGTCAATCAGCCCCAGCATTTT	CASSSIRARIGNRVNQPQHF
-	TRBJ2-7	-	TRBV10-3	TGTGCCATCAGTGGCAGGTCCTACGAGCAGTACTTC	CAISGRSYEQYF
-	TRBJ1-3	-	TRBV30	TGTGCCTGGAGTGAGAGGTATACCATATATTTT	CAWSERYTIYF
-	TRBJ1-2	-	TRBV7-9	TGTGCCAGTAACCCAGACAGATACGGTGGCTACACCTTC	CASNPDRYGGYTF
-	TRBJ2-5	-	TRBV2	TGTGCCAGCGTCAGGGGAAGTGGAGAGACCCAGTACTTC	CASVRGSGETQYF
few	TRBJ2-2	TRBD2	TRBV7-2	TGTGCCAGCAGCAGCGGGACTAGCGGGGTGAGCGGGGAGCTGTTTTTT	CASSSGTSGVSGELFF
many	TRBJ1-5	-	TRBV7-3	TGTGCCAGCAGCCAGGGGCTTAATCAGCCCCAGCATTTT	CASSQGLNQPQHF
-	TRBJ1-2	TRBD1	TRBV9	TGTGCCAGCAGCGGACAGGGGGCCGATGGCTACACCTTC	CASSGQGADGYTF
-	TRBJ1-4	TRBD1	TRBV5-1	TGCGCCAGCAGCTCCCGGACAGGGCGAACTAATGAAAAACTGTTTTTT	CASSSRTGRTNEKLFF
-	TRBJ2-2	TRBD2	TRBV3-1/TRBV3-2	TGTGCCAGCAGCCAAGAAGCGGGGGCGAACACCGGGGAGCTGTTTTTT	CASSQEAGANTGELFF
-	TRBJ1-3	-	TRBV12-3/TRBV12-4	TGTGCCAGCAGTTTAGTGGAGGGTTTGTATTTT	CASSLVEGLYF